The clone carrying this T cell receptor beta chain was seen ten or more times. Its antigen is undetermined. The V and J ends lost 2 bases and 3 bases, in that order; junction bases with no gene match: 10. CDR1 is ENHRY and CDR2 is SYGVKD in the germline V gene. This CDR3 comprises 16 residues. Amplification yielded TCR beta CDR3 regions, with RNA transcripts as the source. In the first-round RT-PCR of the TCR CDR3, the HTBI primer set was used. Each CDR3 protein is one row after TCRdb ran MiXCR on the multiplex PCR reads. The sample consists of about 280,000 distinct CDR3 sequences, less than 30% of them appearing once. Each diagnosis drew on symptoms, thyroxine, TRAb, thyroid ultrasound and orbital computed tomography findings. Initially, at the first diagnosis of hyperthyroidism and before any ophthalmopathy symptoms, blood was sampled. The record originates from a study of T cells in Graves' hyperthyroidism and ophthalmopathy.

General study results and limits: In the blood, most expanded thyroid clonotypes above 0.001 appeared as well.

This sequence originates from a man aged 35-49 years with Graves' hyperthyroidism that later progressed to Graves' ophthalmopathy. The sample consisted of blood. V and J are TRBV10-3 and TRBJ2-7; 7 nucleotides line up with TRBD2. The CDR3 sequence is CAISEVLESGNYEQYF. The CDR3, as DNA: TGTGCCATCAGTGAGGTTCTGGAGAGCGGGAACTACGAGCAGTACTTC.